This is a list of T cell receptor beta chains from one sample in a study of blood T cells in healthy people across ages. TCRdb used MiXCR to reprocess the 5' RACE reads, holding one entry per CDR3 protein. This repertoire shows about 780,000 distinct CDR3 sequences, roughly 25% found once; its top ten account for under 3%. A further study also used this sample, focusing on T cells of mothers and their children.

The sequencing sample was made of blood. Receptors were obtained from a boy under 18 in good health. Each CDR3 is given with its conserved first and last residue. Each record gives: clone size, V gene, D gene, J gene, CDR3 protein, CDR3 DNA. The D gene is left open where the match is weak. Clone size is given for some rows only: seen once, a few or many times, or a class if the clone is expanded.

clone_size: NA
v_call: TRBV12-3/TRBV12-4
d_call: NA
j_call: TRBJ2-5
cdr3_aa: CASSPTPGPEETQYF
cdr3_nt: TGTGCCAGCAGTCCGACCCCGGGGCCCGAAGAGACCCAGTACTTC

clone_size: NA
v_call: TRBV7-9
d_call: NA
j_call: TRBJ2-2
cdr3_aa: CASRAGELFF
cdr3_nt: TGTGCCAGCCGGGCAGGGGAGCTGTTTTTT

clone_size: many
v_call: TRBV12-3/TRBV12-4
d_call: TRBD1
j_call: TRBJ1-6
cdr3_aa: CASSRQGGSPLHF
cdr3_nt: TGTGCCAGCAGTCGACAGGGTGGATCACCCCTCCACTTT

clone_size: NA
v_call: TRBV7-9
d_call: NA
j_call: TRBJ2-1
cdr3_aa: CASSLLMNEQFF
cdr3_nt: TGTGCCAGCAGCTTATTAATGAATGAGCAGTTCTTC

clone_size: NA
v_call: TRBV12-3/TRBV12-4
d_call: NA
j_call: TRBJ2-4
cdr3_aa: CASRLQPGLKNIQYF
cdr3_nt: TGTGCCAGCAGGCTTCAGCCGGGACTCAAAAACATTCAGTACTTC

clone_size: NA
v_call: TRBV10-3
d_call: TRBD2
j_call: TRBJ2-5
cdr3_aa: CAIGVAGQETQYF
cdr3_nt: TGTGCCATCGGAGTAGCGGGGCAAGAGACCCAGTACTTC

clone_size: few
v_call: TRBV6-6
d_call: NA
j_call: TRBJ2-2
cdr3_aa: CASSPQGNGELFF
cdr3_nt: TGTGCCAGCAGTCCACAGGGAAACGGGGAGCTGTTTTTT

clone_size: NA
v_call: TRBV20-1
d_call: NA
j_call: TRBJ2-3
cdr3_aa: CSAVPVKDTQYF
cdr3_nt: TGCAGTGCTGTCCCGGTGAAAGATACGCAGTATTTT

clone_size: few
v_call: TRBV14
d_call: NA
j_call: TRBJ2-3
cdr3_aa: CASSQATSRLTDTQYF
cdr3_nt: TGTGCCAGCAGCCAAGCTACTAGCCGCCTCACAGATACGCAGTATTTT

clone_size: few
v_call: TRBV5-1
d_call: NA
j_call: TRBJ2-1
cdr3_aa: CASSRRTGSYNEQFF
cdr3_nt: TGCGCCAGCAGCCGAAGGACTGGCTCCTACAATGAGCAGTTCTTC

clone_size: few
v_call: TRBV7-2
d_call: NA
j_call: TRBJ2-7
cdr3_aa: CASSFWHSYEQYF
cdr3_nt: TGTGCCAGCAGCTTTTGGCATTCCTACGAGCAGTACTTC

clone_size: NA
v_call: TRBV3-1
d_call: NA
j_call: TRBJ2-3
cdr3_aa: CASSQAGRGNTQYF
cdr3_nt: TGTGCCAGCAGCCAAGCGGGCAGAGGGAATACGCAGTATTTT

clone_size: NA
v_call: TRBV7-2
d_call: TRBD1
j_call: TRBJ2-1
cdr3_aa: CASSRAPGQGYEQFF
cdr3_nt: TGTGCCAGCAGTCGAGCCCCGGGACAGGGATATGAGCAGTTCTTC

clone_size: NA
v_call: TRBV7-2
d_call: NA
j_call: TRBJ2-2
cdr3_aa: CASSLNGGINTGELFF
cdr3_nt: TGTGCCAGCAGCCTCAACGGCGGGATTAACACCGGGGAGCTGTTTTTT

clone_size: few
v_call: TRBV12-3/TRBV12-4
d_call: NA
j_call: TRBJ1-2
cdr3_aa: CASSRPGAAYGYTF
cdr3_nt: TGTGCCAGCAGTCGCCCCGGGGCGGCCTATGGCTACACCTTC